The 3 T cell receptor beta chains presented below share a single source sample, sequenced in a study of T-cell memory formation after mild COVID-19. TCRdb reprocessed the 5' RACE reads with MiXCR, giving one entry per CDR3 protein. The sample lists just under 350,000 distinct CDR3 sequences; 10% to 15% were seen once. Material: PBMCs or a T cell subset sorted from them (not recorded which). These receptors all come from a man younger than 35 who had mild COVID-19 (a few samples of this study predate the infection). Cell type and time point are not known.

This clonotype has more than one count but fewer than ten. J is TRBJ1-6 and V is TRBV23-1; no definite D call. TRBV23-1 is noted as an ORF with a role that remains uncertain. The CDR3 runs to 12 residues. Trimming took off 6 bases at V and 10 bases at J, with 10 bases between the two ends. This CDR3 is CASSRGLSPLHF. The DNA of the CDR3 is TGCGCCAGCAGCCGGGGTTTGTCACCCCTCCACTTT.

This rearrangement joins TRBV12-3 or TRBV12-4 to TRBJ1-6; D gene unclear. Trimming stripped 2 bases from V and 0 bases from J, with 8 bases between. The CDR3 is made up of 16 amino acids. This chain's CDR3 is CASSLSGLSYNSPLHF. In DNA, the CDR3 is TGTGCCAGCAGTTTATCTGGCCTCTCCTATAATTCACCCCTCCACTTT.

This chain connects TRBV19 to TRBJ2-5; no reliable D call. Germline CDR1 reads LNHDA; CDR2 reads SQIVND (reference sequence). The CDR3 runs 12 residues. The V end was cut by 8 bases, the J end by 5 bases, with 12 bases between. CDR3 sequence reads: CASLGFEETQYF. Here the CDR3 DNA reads TGTGCCAGTTTGGGGTTTGAGGAGACCCAGTACTTC. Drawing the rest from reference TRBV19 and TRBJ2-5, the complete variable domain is DGGITQSPKYLFRKEGQNVTLSCEQNLNHDAMYWYRQDPGQGLRLIYYSQIVNDFQKGDIAEGYSVSREKKESFPLTVTSAQKNPTAFYLCASLGFEETQYFGPGTRLLVL.